These 16 T cell receptor beta chains came from one sample sequenced in a study of T cell responses to AZD1222 COVID-19 vaccine. Sequenced by immunoSEQ multiplex PCR; TCRdb stores in-frame clones only, minus some. The sample lists about 78,000 clones; roughly 80% were seen once. Sequences were derived from peripheral blood, sampled on day 0 of AZD1222 vaccination. These receptors originate from an adult in good health.

This chain joins TRBV5-1 and TRBJ2-3, with TRBD2 matching over 8 bases. Trimming took 0 bases from V and 5 from J; bases not matched to a gene: 8. From germline, CDR1 is SGHRS and CDR2 YFSETQ. The CDR3 totals 16 residues. CDR3 sequence: CASSLEGGGPVDTQYF. CDR3 bases: TGCGCCAGCAGCTTGGAGGGCGGGGGGCCGGTAGATACGCAGTATTTT.

The rearrangement uses TRBV2 and TRBJ2-2, with D possibly being TRBD2 (5 bases). Trimming removed 7 bases at V and 7 bases at J, with 13 bases between. The CDR3 extends over 13 amino acids. Per the germline V gene, CDR1 is SNHLY and CDR2 is FYNNEI. The CDR3 here is CASNEGEVGELFF. For the CDR3, the DNA is TGTGCCAGCAACGAGGGTGAGGTCGGGGAGCTGTTTTTT.

V usage is TRBV7-2 and J usage is TRBJ2-5; D unresolved. The CDR3 consists of 14 residues. Trimming shortened V by 2 bases and J by 1 base, and 8 bases separated the two germline ends. CDR1 and CDR2 from the germline V gene are SGHTA and FQGNSA. The CDR3 nucleotides read TGTGCCAGCAGCTTAATAAGCTTCCAAGAGACCCAGTACTTC. Encoded protein: CASSLISFQETQYF.

V gene TRBV27 combines with J gene TRBJ2-3, with a weak D call TRBD2 (5 bases). Germline V gives CDR1 MNHEY, CDR2 SMNVEV (reference sequence). The CDR3 loop spans 12 amino acids. With 3 bases removed from V and 4 bases from J, the gap between germline ends came to 5 bases. In nucleotides, the CDR3 is TGTGCCAGCAGTTTCGGGGCAGATACGCAGTATTTT. This encodes CASSFGADTQYF.

V gene TRBV27 combines with J gene TRBJ1-4; 10 bases are a match to TRBD1. From germline, CDR1 is MNHEY and CDR2 SMNVEV (reference sequence). The CDR3 contains 13 residues. V lost 9 bases to trimming and J lost 6 bases; unmatched junction nucleotides: 4. CDR3 protein: CASAGTGDEKLFF. CDR3 sequence (DNA): TGTGCCAGTGCGGGGACAGGGGATGAAAAACTGTTTTTT.

This chain uses TRBV20-1 with TRBJ2-1, with no clear D. CDR1 is DFQATT and CDR2 is SNEGSKA in the germline V gene (reference sequence). The length of the CDR3 is 12 residues. V was clipped by 3 bases and J by 5 bases, with 8 bases between them. In nucleotides, the CDR3 is TGCAGTGCTAGTGGGTCAGACAATGAGCAGTTCTTC. Amino acid sequence: CSASGSDNEQFF.

V gene TRBV18 combines with J gene TRBJ1-2, with 9 positions matching TRBD1. Germline V gene sequence: CDR1 KGHSH, CDR2 LQKENI. This CDR3 has 16 amino acids. The J segment lost 5 bases and the V segment lost 0 bases, leaving 7 bases of the junction unmatched. The CDR3 loop is CASSPPPGQGGYGYTF. DNA of the CDR3: TGTGCCAGCTCACCACCTCCGGGACAGGGTGGTTATGGCTACACCTTC. Full variable domain (missing parts from reference TRBV18 and TRBJ1-2): NAGVMQNPRHLVRRRGQEARLRCSPMKGHSHVYWYRQLPEEGLKFMVYLQKENIIDESGMPKERFSAEFPKEGPSILRIQQVVRGDSAAYFCASSPPPGQGGYGYTFGSGTRLTVV.

The rearrangement uses TRBV10-2 and TRBJ2-2; 10 bases fit TRBD1. The CDR3 sequence is 16 residues long. Germline CDR1 is WSHSY and CDR2 is SAAADI. V shed 3 bases, J shed 4 bases, and the junction held 5 bases outside the gene matches. The DNA of the CDR3 is TGCGCCAGCAGTGATGGAGGGGACAGGGGCACCGGGGAGCTGTTTTTT. Translating gives CASSDGGDRGTGELFF.

As DNA, the CDR3 is TGCGCCAGCAGCCAAGAGCACTCCCCGTACACCGGGGAGCTGTTTTTT. Protein product: CASSQEHSPYTGELFF. The chain links TRBV4-3 to TRBJ2-2; D unclear. The CDR3 consists of 16 residues. Between the trimmed V and J ends, which lost 0 bases and 3 bases, there was a span of 11 bases. Germline lookup yields CDR1 LGHNA and CDR2 YSLEER.

The chain has TRBV2 and TRBJ1-5; D gene uncertain. CDR3 size: 14 residues. Trimming took 3 bases from V and 0 from J, leaving 6 bases between them. Germline V gene lookup returns CDR1 SNHLY and CDR2 FYNNEI. The CDR3 here is CASSDVNSNQPQHF. The CDR3 DNA reads as TGTGCCAGCAGTGACGTAAATAGCAATCAGCCCCAGCATTTT. Together with reference TRBV2 and TRBJ1-5, the CDR3 gives the full variable domain: EPEVTQTPSHQVTQMGQEVILRCVPISNHLYFYWYRQILGQKVEFLVSFYNNEISEKSEIFDDQFSVERPDGSNFTLKIRSTKLEDSAMYFCASSDVNSNQPQHFGDGTRLSIL.

The chain uses TRBV4-1 and TRBJ2-2; no definite D call. Germline-derived CDR1 and CDR2 are MGHRA and YSYEKL. V lost 0 bases and J lost 8, with 7 bases in between. The CDR3 length is 13 residues. The CDR3 is CASSQDQRGELFF. DNA of the CDR3: TGCGCCAGCAGCCAAGATCAACGAGGGGAGCTGTTTTTT.

The rearrangement uses TRBV10-3 and TRBJ2-2; 7 nucleotides align to TRBD2. CDR3 length equals 13 residues. The junction had 4 bases not matched to a gene; V was cut back by 6 bases and J by 6 bases. The germline V gene has CDR1 ENHRY and CDR2 SYGVKD. CDR3 protein: CAIRAGEAGELFF. The CDR3 DNA is TGTGCCATCAGGGCGGGAGAGGCCGGGGAGCTGTTTTTT.

The chain combines TRBV15 with TRBJ1-5; 7 positions agree with TRBD1. CDR1 LNHNV and CDR2 YYDKDF come from the germline V gene (reference sequence). The CDR3 is 15 amino acids. Trimming took 6 bases from V and 3 from J; bases not matched to a gene: 8. CDR3 amino acids: CATSIWTGNNQPQHF. The CDR3 region has the DNA TGTGCCACCAGTATATGGACAGGTAACAATCAGCCCCAGCATTTT.

Note on this clone: The germline gene is not matched at one end of the junction; a read error may be the cause. The chain uses TRBV7-7 and TRBJ1-3; D is possibly TRBD1 (5 bases). The CDR3 extends over 14 amino acids. CDR1 and CDR2 (germline): SSHAT, FNYEAQ (reference sequence). This chain's CDR3 is CASSQALGPHTIYF. The CDR3 DNA is TGTGCTAGCAGCCAAGCATTGGGACCTCACACCATATATTTT.

This clone has just a few counts. This rearrangement joins TRBV7-2 to TRBJ2-5; unclear D gene. The germline gives CDR1 SGHTA, CDR2 FQGNSA. The CDR3 totals 15 residues. Between the trimmed V and J ends, which lost 5 bases and 2 bases, there was a span of 15 bases. This chain's CDR3 is CASSDGIFRQETQYF. DNA of the CDR3: TGTGCCAGCAGCGATGGGATTTTTCGGCAAGAGACCCAGTACTTC.

The chain combines TRBV7-2 with TRBJ1-2; possible D gene TRBD1, 5 bases. Germline V gene lookup returns CDR1 SGHTA and CDR2 FQGNSA. The V gene lost 1 base and the J gene lost 5 bases, with 8 bases spanning the gap. The CDR3 is 13 amino acids. The CDR3 spells CASSLDGGYGYTF. CDR3 nucleotide sequence: TGTGCCAGCAGCTTAGATGGGGGGTATGGCTACACCTTC. Combining the CDR3 with reference TRBV7-2 and TRBJ1-2 gives the whole variable domain GAGVSQSPSNKVTEKGKDVELRCDPISGHTALYWYRQSLGQGLEFLIYFQGNSAPDKSGLPSDRFSAERTGGSVSTLTIQRTQQEDSAVYLCASSLDGGYGYTFGSGTRLTVV.